This TCR beta chain came from a study of blood T cells in healthy people across ages (dated by TCRdb to 2014 to 2015). As for the study more broadly: In model experiments, roughly one uniquely barcoded TCR beta cDNA molecule per two T cells was captured by template switching. For two donors (one aged 18 to 29 and one aged 80 or older), the study analyzed two additional independent replicas of 1 million unique cDNA reads from the same blood draw. The donors were split into four age groups: young (average about 15 years), middle-aged (about 40), aged (approximately 60) and long-lived (approximately 80). Using deep sequencing normalized with unique cDNA molecular identifiers, the study measured how TCR beta repertoire diversity changes with age. Overall study results and their limits: Compared with the aged group, more naive CD4+ T cells, fewer expanded clones and increased TCR diversity were shown by the long-lived group, suggesting age selection. As age increased, observed TCR beta diversity per million T cells dropped in a roughly linear way, and a significant reduction was already evident by age around 41. Estimates of total diversity based on one million sequenced T cells were regarded as lower bounds and as underestimates. The CMV infection status of donors was not known, potentially confounding age-related changes in expanded clonotypes. Since profiling was done on bulk unsorted PBMCs, naive and antigen-experienced compartments could not be conclusively compared. Observed TCR beta diversity correlated strongly with the percentage of naive T cells measured by flow cytometry.

The 39 donors, aged about 6 to 100 years, were systemically healthy Caucasian individuals from Russia. Each donor gave about 9.7 milliliters of peripheral blood, drawn into EDTA-treated Vacutainer tubes. Ficoll-Paque density-gradient centrifugation was used to isolate PBMCs, with at least 6 million per sample. Trizol reagent was used to extract total RNA from the PBMCs, yielding at least 6 micrograms per sample. For every donor, an aliquot of PBMCs went through flow cytometry to measure the percentages of naive CD45RAhigh/CD27high T cells. V is trimmed back by 8 bases and J by 4 bases, and the junction contains 12 bases that no gene match accounts for. The CDR3 runs 15 residues from the cysteine to the phenylalanine. Here the CDR3 DNA is all that survives: 45 bases in frame from base 1. The germline V gene gives CDR1 as SGHTA and CDR2 as FQGNSA. Concerning this clonotype itself: This receptor's antigen is unknown. Base qualities are missing; no much larger clone stands one base away.

The receptor library was made with 5' RACE. The listed sequencing device is Illumina HiSeq 2500. A second PCR of about 6 to 11 cycles was run with a J-beta primer mix and a sample-barcoded 5' primer. A template-switch 5' adaptor carrying 12 random nucleotides introduced a unique molecular identifier onto each TCR beta cDNA molecule. At least 2.5 million CDR3-containing paired-end reads were obtained from each sample. The Mint cDNA synthesis kit, primed by a TRBC-specific oligonucleotide, was used to synthesize first-strand cDNA from all RNA. After uracil-DNA glycosylase treatment, a first 18-cycle PCR used universal primers M1SS and BC2_uni_R on all cDNA. The paper's data handling went like this. For normalization, 1 million high-quality reads, each with a distinct molecular identifier, were randomly selected from each sample. Instead of being binned into consensus sequences, reads with shared molecular identifiers were discarded. MiTCR, set to a Q25 quality threshold and the strictest error-elimination algorithm, was used for CDR3 identification, clonotype clustering and error correction. A nonparametric unseen species model with Euler transformation was used to estimate a lower bound on total TCR beta diversity. TCRdb trimmed the raw reads at Q25, called clones with MiXCR and kept productive beta chains. Every CDR3 protein is listed once, alongside the most common genes and DNA of its rows. TCRdb, not the original authors, processed these V and J calls. For this sample there are hundreds of thousands of distinct CDR3 sequences; approximately 25% appear just once. The ten largest make up 8.5% to 9.5% of the sample.

The same sample was also studied in work on T cells of mothers and their children. In that second paper, the authors write: The donors were nine systemically healthy Caucasian individuals, made up of three mothers and their six children. cDNA synthesis used all of the extracted RNA, with 1.5 ug of RNA in each 15 ul reaction. Sample barcodes and 2-4 random nucleotides were added via the M1S primer in the second PCR. Over 8 million TCR beta CDR3 reads were obtained for each mother, and approximately 3.2 million reads were obtained for each child. Thymic selection shapes the output of TCR recombination in a similar way in related and unrelated pairs, and inherited differences have a minor effect. Normalized repertoire overlap was always slightly but never significantly higher in related than unrelated mother-child pairs. With a sensitivity of approximately 100 clones per million clonotypes, no persistent microchimeric T cell clones were detected. To look for features that set related mother-child pairs apart from unrelated individuals, the researchers ran deep NGS to compare the TCR beta repertoires of mothers and children. Mothers averaged about 40 +/- 4 years of age and children averaged 11 +/- 4 years. After adapter ligation was performed with NEBNext reagents, the libraries were sequenced on an Illumina HiSeq 2000 with 100+100 nt paired-end reads. To prevent cross-contamination, the mother and child libraries were prepared a month apart and were sequenced in separate runs. Between roughly 450,000 and 2,000,000 distinct TCR beta clonotypes were identified per donor. Naive TCR beta clonotypes were estimated from low-frequency clonotypes matched to each donor's FACS-determined naive share, without sorting.

This receptor was taken from a boy aged 10-17 years in good health. The sample taken for sequencing was blood. The chain couples TRBV7-2 to TRBJ2-5; TRBD2 lines up with 8 middle nucleotides. The CDR3 region: CASCWVGAGAETQYF. The DNA reads TGTGCCAGCTGCTGGGTGGGAGCGGGGGCAGAGACCCAGTACTTC.